What follows are 19 T cell receptor beta chains derived from one specimen sequenced in a study of blood T cells in healthy people across ages. The second PCR ran about 6 to 11 cycles with a sample-barcoded 5' primer and J-beta primers. TCRdb recomputed calls from the 5' RACE reads with MiXCR, one row per CDR3 protein. The table shows fewer than 800,000 distinct CDR3 sequences, with 32% occurring only once. Sample: blood. The source of these receptors is a woman at least 80 years old in good health.

This clonotype was counted at least ten times. This chain links TRBV11-1 with TRBJ2-3, with D perhaps TRBD1 (6 bases). Germline V gene sequence: CDR1 SGHAT, CDR2 FQDESV (reference sequence). The CDR3 loop spans 15 amino acids. V gave up 3 bases and J gave up 0 bases, with 10 bases separating them. Here the CDR3 DNA reads TGTGCCAGCAGCTTCGACAGGTTAAGCACAGATACGCAGTATTTT. Its translation is CASSFDRLSTDTQYF.

This clonotype was picked up many times. The chain carries TRBV28 and TRBJ2-1; TRBD2 aligns across 11 bases. V trimming: 7 bases; J trimming: 2 bases; junction bases outside the gene matches: 4. Germline V gives CDR1 MDHEN, CDR2 SYDVKM. This CDR3 comprises 15 residues. The CDR3 sequence is CASKLAGATYNEQFF. As DNA, the CDR3 is TGTGCCAGCAAACTAGCGGGGGCCACCTACAATGAGCAGTTCTTC. Filled out from reference TRBV28 and TRBJ2-1, the complete variable domain reads DVKVTQSSRYLVKRTGEKVFLECVQDMDHENMFWYRQDPGLGLRLIYFSYDVKMKEKGDIPEGYSVSREKKERFSLILESASTNQTSMYLCASKLAGATYNEQFFGPGTRLTVL.

This clonotype was found many times. V usage is TRBV28 and J usage is TRBJ2-7; 9 bases map to TRBD1. This CDR3 region has 15 residues. Germline loops: CDR1 MDHEN, CDR2 SYDVKM. Trimming cost V 4 bases and J 2 bases; bases outside gene matches: 6. Here the CDR3 DNA reads TGTGCCAGCAGTTCCGGACAGGGGTTAACCTACGAGCAGTACTTC. Translating gives CASSSGQGLTYEQYF. Filled out from reference TRBV28 and TRBJ2-7, the complete variable domain reads DVKVTQSSRYLVKRTGEKVFLECVQDMDHENMFWYRQDPGLGLRLIYFSYDVKMKEKGDIPEGYSVSREKKERFSLILESASTNQTSMYLCASSSGQGLTYEQYFGPGTRLTVT.

As concerns this clonotype: This may be a read error, as it is one base from a much larger clone. The CDR3 nucleotides are TGCAGTGCTAGTCCCCCCGGGGGCATCGCAGATACGCAGTATTTT. Translated, it gives CSASPPGGIADTQYF. The chain recombines TRBV20-1 with TRBJ2-3, with D tentatively TRBD1 or TRBD2 (6 bases each). Germline V gene sequence: CDR1 DFQATT, CDR2 SNEGSKA (reference sequence). The CDR3 totals 15 residues. V lost 3 bases, J lost 4 bases, and 17 bases lay in between.

The CDR3 DNA follows: TGTGCCAGCAGCCGACAGGGGGGATACACCGGGGAGCTGTTTTTT. It is translated as CASSRQGGYTGELFF. The gene calls are TRBV7-3 and TRBJ2-2, with 9 bases identical to TRBD1. Germline V gene lookup returns CDR1 SGHTA and CDR2 FQGTGA. The J segment lost 3 bases and the V segment lost 5 bases, leaving 4 bases of the junction unmatched. This CDR3 has 15 residues.

This clonotype was recorded at least ten times. The J gene is TRBJ2-5, the V gene TRBV29-1; D unclear. The V and J ends lost 6 bases and 1 base respectively, with 15 bases between them. Per the germline V gene, CDR1 is SQVTM and CDR2 is ANQGSEA. The CDR3 is 14 residues long. The CDR3 loop reads CSVMLANLQETQYF. CDR3 coding DNA: TGCAGCGTCATGCTTGCCAACCTCCAAGAGACCCAGTACTTC.

This clonotype was seen repeatedly, ten times or more. J is TRBJ2-7 and V is TRBV14, with TRBD1 matching over 7 bases. The germline V gene has CDR1 SGHDN and CDR2 FVKESK. The V segment lost 9 bases and the J segment 0 bases; nucleotides outside the gene matches: 5. The CDR3 runs 13 residues. The CDR3 coding sequence is TGTGCCAGTAGGGGGCTAACCTCCTACGAGCAGTACTTC. It specifies CASRGLTSYEQYF.

V and J are TRBV7-2 and TRBJ1-4; 12 nucleotides align to TRBD1. The V and J ends lost 5 bases and 7 bases, in that order; junction bases with no gene match: 5. This CDR3 spans 15 amino acids. CDR1 is SGHTA, CDR2 FQGNSA, per germline. As DNA, the CDR3 is TGTGCCAGCAGCCTTGGGACAGGGGGCTTTGAAAAACTGTTTTTT. Encoded protein: CASSLGTGGFEKLFF. Full variable domain (remainder filled in from reference TRBV7-2 and TRBJ1-4): GAGVSQSPSNKVTEKGKDVELRCDPISGHTALYWYRQSLGQGLEFLIYFQGNSAPDKSGLPSDRFSAERTGGSVSTLTIQRTQQEDSAVYLCASSLGTGGFEKLFFGSGTQLSVL.

This clonotype appeared a few times. The rearrangement joins TRBV20-1 to TRBJ1-1; D remains unclear. The length of the CDR3 is 15 residues. Trimming removed 6 bases from V and 1 base from J, with 18 bases in between. Germline CDR1 is DFQATT and CDR2 is SNEGSKA (reference sequence). CDR3 region: CSATGRQVRNTEAFF. CDR3 in DNA: TGCAGTGCGACTGGGAGGCAGGTTAGGAACACTGAAGCTTTCTTT.

For this clonotype: One junction end does not reproduce the germline sequence, and a read error may be involved. This chain connects TRBV6-1 to TRBJ1-2; D call uncertain. Per germline, CDR1 MNHNS and CDR2 SASEGT. The CDR3 runs to 13 residues. The CDR3 coding sequence is TGTACCAGCATACTAGGACCTCGAGGAGGCTACACCTTC. It specifies CTSILGPRGGYTF.

This clonotype was found many times. CDR3 region: CASALRGQGIPGELFF. The CDR3 coding sequence is TGTGCCAGCGCCCTTAGGGGTCAGGGGATTCCCGGGGAGCTGTTTTTT. The genes are TRBV2 and TRBJ2-2; D is possibly TRBD1 (6 bases). The CDR3 length is 16 residues. The ends were cut back, 8 bases at V and 6 bases at J, with 22 bases in the middle. Germline V gives CDR1 SNHLY, CDR2 FYNNEI.

The rearrangement uses TRBV7-9 and TRBJ1-1; 10 bases line up with TRBD1. Germline V lookup: CDR1 SEHNR, CDR2 FQNEAQ (reference sequence). The CDR3 sequence is 15 residues long. Unmatched junction bases numbered 5, after V lost 1 base and J lost 6 bases. This CDR3 reads CASSLDRQGAAEAFF. CDR3 sequence (DNA): TGTGCCAGCAGCTTAGACAGACAGGGGGCCGCTGAAGCTTTCTTT. The variable domain in full, with the rest retrieved from reference TRBV7-9 and TRBJ1-1, is DTGVSQNPRHKITKRGQNVTFRCDPISEHNRLYWYRQTLGQGPEFLTYFQNEAQLEKSRLLSDRFSAERPKGSFSTLEIQRTEQGDSAMYLCASSLDRQGAAEAFFGQGTRLTVV.

The V gene is TRBV18, the J gene TRBJ2-3; 9 nucleotides line up with TRBD2. Germline V gene lookup returns CDR1 KGHSH and CDR2 LQKENI. The CDR3 length is 14 residues. With 6 bases clipped from V and 4 bases from J, the junction kept 5 bases outside the gene matches. The CDR3 loop is CASSPSGKADTQYF. CDR3 sequence (DNA): TGTGCCAGCTCTCCTAGCGGGAAGGCAGATACGCAGTATTTT.

A few counts support this clonotype. V is TRBV29-1 and J is TRBJ1-1, with D possibly matching TRBD1 (5 bases). Germline V gene data show CDR1 as SQVTM and CDR2 as ANQGSEA. The CDR3 has 13 amino acids. Deletions cut 6 bases from V and 6 bases from J, with 17 bases between. Written as DNA, the CDR3 is TGCAGCGTCGCAGGGAGAAGTTTTCCTGAAGCTTTCTTT. Amino acids: CSVAGRSFPEAFF.

A note on this clonotype: A clone one base away is much larger, so this may be a read error. The rearrangement uses TRBV5-1 and TRBJ1-6; D gene uncertain. There are 19 residues in the CDR3. Germline V lookup: CDR1 SGHRS, CDR2 YFSETQ. The CDR3 loop is CASSASAEGKSSYNSPPHF. In DNA form, the CDR3 reads TGCGCCAGCAGCGCTAGCGCCGAAGGCAAGAGCTCCTATAATTCACCCCCCCACTTT.

Turning to this clonotype: Just one base apart from a much larger clone, this may be a read error. The chain links TRBV9 to TRBJ2-7; TRBD1 or TRBD2 may be the D gene (6 bases each). This CDR3 has 14 residues. Germline V gene sequence: CDR1 SGDLS, CDR2 YYNGEE. V gave up 3 bases and J gave up 3 bases, with 13 bases separating them. CDR3 loop: CASSGGRTDYEQYF. In nucleotides, the CDR3 is TGTGCCAGCAGCGGAGGGAGGACAGACTACGAGCAGTACTTC.

This clonotype was counted many times. The chain uses TRBV3-1 and TRBJ2-5; perhaps TRBD1 as D (5 bases). Deletions cut 4 bases from V and 6 bases from J, with 9 bases between. The CDR3 loop spans 12 amino acids. Germline lookup yields CDR1 LGHDT and CDR2 YNNKEL (reference sequence). The CDR3, as DNA: TGTGCCAGCAGCCCCAGGGCTAAGACCCAGTACTTC. Translation: CASSPRAKTQYF.

This clonotype was counted ten times or more. The genes are TRBV25-1 and TRBJ2-7, with D possibly TRBD1 on 6 matching bases. With 4 bases removed from V and 0 bases from J, the gap between germline ends came to 16 bases. The CDR3 runs to 16 residues. Germline-derived CDR1 and CDR2 are MGHDK and SYGVNS. As DNA, the CDR3 is TGTGCCAGCAGTGTACCGACAGGCCCCAGCTCCTACGAGCAGTACTTC. Translation gives CASSVPTGPSSYEQYF.

The chain combines TRBV7-9 with TRBJ2-7; TRBD1 matches 10 bases. With V trimmed by 5 bases and J by 2 bases, 9 bases remained unmatched. Germline V lookup: CDR1 SEHNR, CDR2 FQNEAQ (reference sequence). There are 16 residues in the CDR3. As DNA, the CDR3 is TGTGCCAGCAGCCCGCGTGTTGGGACAGGGGCCTACGAGCAGTACTTC. It translates to CASSPRVGTGAYEQYF.